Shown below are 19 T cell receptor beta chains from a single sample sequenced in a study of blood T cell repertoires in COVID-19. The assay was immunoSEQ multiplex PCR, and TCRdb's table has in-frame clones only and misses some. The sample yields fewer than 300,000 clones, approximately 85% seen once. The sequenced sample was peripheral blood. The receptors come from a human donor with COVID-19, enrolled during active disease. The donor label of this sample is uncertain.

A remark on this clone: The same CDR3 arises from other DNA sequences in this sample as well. The CDR3 DNA sequence: TGTGCCAGCAGTCTACTCACCGGGGAGCTGTTTTTT. Amino acid sequence: CASSLLTGELFF. V and J are TRBV27 and TRBJ2-2, with D uncertain. Trimming cost V 5 bases and J 4 bases, with 5 bases left between them. Germline CDR1 and CDR2: MNHEY and SMNVEV (reference sequence). The CDR3 consists of 12 residues.

The CDR3 is CASSYRSGTEAFF. The CDR3 DNA reads TGTGCCAGCAGTTACAGGTCCGGGACTGAAGCTTTCTTT. The chain is built from TRBV28 and TRBJ1-1; a possible D gene is TRBD1 (5 bases). V was pared by 4 bases and J by 5 bases, with 11 bases between. The CDR3 sequence is 13 residues long. Looked up from germline, CDR1 is MDHEN and CDR2 is SYDVKM.

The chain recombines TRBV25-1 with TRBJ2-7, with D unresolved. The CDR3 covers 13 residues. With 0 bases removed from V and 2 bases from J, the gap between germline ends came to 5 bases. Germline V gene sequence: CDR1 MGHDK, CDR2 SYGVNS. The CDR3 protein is CASSEYSAYEQYF. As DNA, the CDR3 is TGTGCCAGCAGTGAATACTCTGCCTACGAGCAGTACTTC.

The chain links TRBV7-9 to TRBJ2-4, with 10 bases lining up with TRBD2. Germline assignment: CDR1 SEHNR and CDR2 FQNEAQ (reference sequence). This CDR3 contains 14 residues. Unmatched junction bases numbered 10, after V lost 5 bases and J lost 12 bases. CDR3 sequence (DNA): TGTGCCAGCAGCCAAGCCCCTAGCGGGGGCTATCAGTACTTC. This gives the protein CASSQAPSGGYQYF.

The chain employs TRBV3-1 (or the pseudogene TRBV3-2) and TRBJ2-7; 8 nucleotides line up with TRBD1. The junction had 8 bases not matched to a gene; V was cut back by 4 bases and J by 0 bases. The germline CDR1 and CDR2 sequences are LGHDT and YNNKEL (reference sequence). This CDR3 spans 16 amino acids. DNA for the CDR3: TGTGCCAGCAGCCCATATAGGACAGGGACCTCCTACGAGCAGTACTTC. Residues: CASSPYRTGTSYEQYF.

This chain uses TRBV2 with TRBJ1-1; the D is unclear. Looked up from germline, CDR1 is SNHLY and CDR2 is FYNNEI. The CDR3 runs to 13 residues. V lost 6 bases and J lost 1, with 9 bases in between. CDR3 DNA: TGTGCCAGCAGAAACCAGGCGAACACTGAAGCTTTCTTT. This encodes CASRNQANTEAFF.

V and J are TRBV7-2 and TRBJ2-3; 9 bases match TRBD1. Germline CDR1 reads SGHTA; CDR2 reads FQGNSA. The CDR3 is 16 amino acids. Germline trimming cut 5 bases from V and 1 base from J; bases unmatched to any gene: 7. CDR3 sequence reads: CASSKTGGARTDTQYF. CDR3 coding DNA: TGTGCCAGCAGCAAAACAGGGGGCGCACGCACAGATACGCAGTATTTT.

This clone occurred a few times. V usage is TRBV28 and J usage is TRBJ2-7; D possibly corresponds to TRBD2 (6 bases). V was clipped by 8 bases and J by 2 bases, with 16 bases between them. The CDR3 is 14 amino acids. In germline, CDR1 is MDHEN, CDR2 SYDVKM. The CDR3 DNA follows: TGTGCCAGCGGCCTTAGCGGTACCGCCTACGAGCAGTACTTC. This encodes CASGLSGTAYEQYF.

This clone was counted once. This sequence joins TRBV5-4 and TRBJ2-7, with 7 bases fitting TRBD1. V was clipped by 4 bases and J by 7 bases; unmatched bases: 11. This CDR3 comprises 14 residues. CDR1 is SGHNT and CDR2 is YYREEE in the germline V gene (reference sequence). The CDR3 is CASSPDRAPREQYF. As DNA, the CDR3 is TGTGCCAGCAGCCCAGACAGGGCGCCCCGGGAGCAGTACTTC. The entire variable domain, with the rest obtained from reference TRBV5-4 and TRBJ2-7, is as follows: ETGVTQSPTHLIKTRGQQVTLRCSSQSGHNTVSWYQQALGQGPQFIFQYYREEENGRGNFPPRFSGLQFPNYSSELNVNALELDDSALYLCASSPDRAPREQYFGPGTRLTVT.

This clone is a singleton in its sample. CDR3 region: CASKGASAGNTEAFF. The DNA for the CDR3 is TGTGCCAGTAAGGGAGCCTCTGCGGGGAACACTGAAGCTTTCTTT. The chain links TRBV19 to TRBJ1-1; no clear D gene. The V end lost 7 bases, the J end lost 1 base, and 16 bases lay between the germline ends. The CDR3 has 15 amino acids. Germline V lookup: CDR1 LNHDA, CDR2 SQIVND (reference sequence).

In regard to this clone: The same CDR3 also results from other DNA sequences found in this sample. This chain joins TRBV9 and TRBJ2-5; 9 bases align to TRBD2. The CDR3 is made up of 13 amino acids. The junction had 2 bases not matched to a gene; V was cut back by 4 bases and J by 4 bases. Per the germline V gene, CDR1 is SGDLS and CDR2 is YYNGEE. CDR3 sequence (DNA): TGTGCCAGCAGCCCAGCGGGAGGAGAGACCCAGTACTTC. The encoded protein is CASSPAGGETQYF.

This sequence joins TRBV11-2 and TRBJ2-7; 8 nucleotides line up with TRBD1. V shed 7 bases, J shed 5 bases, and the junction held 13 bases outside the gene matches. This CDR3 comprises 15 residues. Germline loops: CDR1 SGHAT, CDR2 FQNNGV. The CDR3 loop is CASNVYLTGVDEQYF. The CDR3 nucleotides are TGTGCCAGCAACGTTTATTTGACAGGGGTAGACGAGCAGTACTTC.

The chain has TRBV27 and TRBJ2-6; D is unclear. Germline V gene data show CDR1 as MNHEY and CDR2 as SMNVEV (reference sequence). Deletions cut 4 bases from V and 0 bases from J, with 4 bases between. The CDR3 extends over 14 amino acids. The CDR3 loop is CASSWSSGANVLTF. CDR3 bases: TGTGCCAGCAGTTGGAGCTCTGGGGCCAACGTCCTGACTTTC. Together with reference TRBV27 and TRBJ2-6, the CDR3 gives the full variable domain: EAQVTQNPRYLITVTGKKLTVTCSQNMNHEYMSWYRQDPGLGLRQIYYSMNVEVTDKGDVPEGYKVSRKEKRNFPLILESPSPNQTSLYFCASSWSSGANVLTFGAGSRLTVL.

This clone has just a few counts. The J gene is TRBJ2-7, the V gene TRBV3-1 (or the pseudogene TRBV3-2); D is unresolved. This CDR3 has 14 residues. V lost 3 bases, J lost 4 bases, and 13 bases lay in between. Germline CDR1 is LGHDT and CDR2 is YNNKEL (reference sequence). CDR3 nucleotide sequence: TGTGCCAGCAGCCACTCTAGTCGCGCATACGAGCAGTACTTC. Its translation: CASSHSSRAYEQYF.

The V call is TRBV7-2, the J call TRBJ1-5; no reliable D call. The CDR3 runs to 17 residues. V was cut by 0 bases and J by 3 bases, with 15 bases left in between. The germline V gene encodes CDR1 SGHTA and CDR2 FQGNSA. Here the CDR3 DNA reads TGTGCCAGCAGCTTAGCGCGCTCTGATCACGACAATCAGCCCCAGCATTTT. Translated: CASSLARSDHDNQPQHF.

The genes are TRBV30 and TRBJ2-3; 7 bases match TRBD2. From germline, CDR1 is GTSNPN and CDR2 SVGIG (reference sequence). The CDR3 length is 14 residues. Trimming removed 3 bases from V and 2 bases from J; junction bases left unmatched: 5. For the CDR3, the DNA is TGTGCCTGGAGCGCGGGGGATGCCACAGATACGCAGTATTTT. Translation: CAWSAGDATDTQYF.

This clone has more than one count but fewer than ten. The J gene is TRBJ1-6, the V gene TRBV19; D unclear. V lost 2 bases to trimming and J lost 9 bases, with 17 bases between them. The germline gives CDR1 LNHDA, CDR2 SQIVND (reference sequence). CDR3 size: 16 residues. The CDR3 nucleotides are TGTGCCAGTAGTATACGCGTGGGTACAGAGGGTTCACCCCTCCACTTT. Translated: CASSIRVGTEGSPLHF.

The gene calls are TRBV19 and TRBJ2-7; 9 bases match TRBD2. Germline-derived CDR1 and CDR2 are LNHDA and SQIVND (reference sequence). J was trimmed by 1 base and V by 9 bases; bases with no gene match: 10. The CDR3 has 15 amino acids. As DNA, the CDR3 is TGTGCCAGCAAGCCGAGGCTAGCGGGATCCTACGAGCAGTACTTC. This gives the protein CASKPRLAGSYEQYF. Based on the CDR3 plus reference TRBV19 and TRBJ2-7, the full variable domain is DGGITQSPKYLFRKEGQNVTLSCEQNLNHDAMYWYRQDPGQGLRLIYYSQIVNDFQKGDIAEGYSVSREKKESFPLTVTSAQKNPTAFYLCASKPRLAGSYEQYFGPGTRLTVT.

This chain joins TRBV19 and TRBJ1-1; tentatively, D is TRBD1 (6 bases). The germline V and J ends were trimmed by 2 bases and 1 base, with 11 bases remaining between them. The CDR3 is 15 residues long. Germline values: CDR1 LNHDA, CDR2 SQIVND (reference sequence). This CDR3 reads CASSISWTANTEAFF. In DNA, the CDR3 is TGTGCCAGTAGTATATCCTGGACAGCGAACACTGAAGCTTTCTTT.